The subject of this entry is one T cell receptor beta chain. While infection was still active, Seattle patients were enrolled and then followed longitudinally. The source of the sample is a study of blood T cell repertoires in COVID-19. Sequenced by immunoSEQ multiplex PCR; TCRdb stores in-frame clones only, minus some. The sample contains about 200,000 clones, 90% to 95% of which appear only once. The CDR3 contains 15 residues. Trimming cost V 6 bases and J 8 bases; bases outside gene matches: 12. Germline V CDR1 and CDR2: PRHDT, FYEKMQ (reference sequence). The rearrangement joins TRBV13 to TRBJ1-2, with 10 bases aligning to TRBD1. The sequence was collected from a young man with COVID-19, enrolled during active disease. Input material: peripheral blood. This CDR3 is CASRQDPTGGGGYTF. CDR3 coding DNA: TGTGCCAGCAGACAGGACCCGACAGGGGGCGGCGGCTACACCTTC.